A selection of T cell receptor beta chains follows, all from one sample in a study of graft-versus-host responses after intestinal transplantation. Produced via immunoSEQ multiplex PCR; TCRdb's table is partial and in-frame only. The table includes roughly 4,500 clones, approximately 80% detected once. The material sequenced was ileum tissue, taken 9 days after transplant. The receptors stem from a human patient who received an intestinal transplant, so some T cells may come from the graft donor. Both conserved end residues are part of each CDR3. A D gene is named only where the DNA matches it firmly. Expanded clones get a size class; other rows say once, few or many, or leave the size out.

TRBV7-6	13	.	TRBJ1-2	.	TGTGCCAGCAAATCTCGAAAGACCTATGGCTACACCTTC	CASKSRKTYGYTF
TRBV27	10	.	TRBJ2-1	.	TGTGTGTCCGGCTACAATGAGCAGTTCTTC	CVSGYNEQFF
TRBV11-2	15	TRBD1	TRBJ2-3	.	TGTGCCAGCAGCTTGGGACAGGGCCACACAGATACGCAGTATTTT	CASSLGQGHTDTQYF
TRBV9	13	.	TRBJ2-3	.	TGTGCCAGCAGCTTCAAGTGGGCAGATACGCAGTATTTT	CASSFKWADTQYF
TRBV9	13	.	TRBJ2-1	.	TGTGCCAGCAGCTCCCGGTACGGGAATGAGCAGTTCTTC	CASSSRYGNEQFF
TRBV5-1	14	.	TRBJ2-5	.	TGCGCCAGCAGATGGGGAGAGTACCAAGAGACCCAGTACTTC	CASRWGEYQETQYF
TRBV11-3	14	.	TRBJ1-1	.	TGTGCCAGCAGCTTTCCCCAAACAAGGGCTGAAGCTTTCTTT	CASSFPQTRAEAFF
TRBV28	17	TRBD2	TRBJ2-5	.	TGTGCCAGCAGCCTCTGGGGTCTGCGGGAGCGGGGAGAGACCCAGTACTTC	CASSLWGLRERGETQYF
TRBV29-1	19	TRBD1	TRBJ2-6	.	TGCAGCGTCGGACCCGTGGGACAGGTAGGATTTTCTGGGGCCAACGTCCTGACTTTC	CSVGPVGQVGFSGANVLTF
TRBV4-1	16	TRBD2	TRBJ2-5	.	TGCGCCAGCAGCCAAGATGGAGCTAGCGGGGGAGAGACCCAGTACTTC	CASSQDGASGGETQYF
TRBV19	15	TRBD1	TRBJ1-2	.	TGTGCCAGTATCGGGACAGGGACGGCTAACTATGGCTACACCTTC	CASIGTGTANYGYTF
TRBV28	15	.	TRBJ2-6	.	TGTGCCAGCCTCGGAGGCGGCTCTGGGGCCAACGTCCTGACTTTC	CASLGGGSGANVLTF
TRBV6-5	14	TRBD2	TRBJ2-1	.	TGTGCCGCTCACGGGACTAGCGGGGGAAATGAGCAGTTCTTC	CAAHGTSGGNEQFF
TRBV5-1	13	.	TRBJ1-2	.	TGCGCCAGCAGCTCGGGACACAACTATGGCTACACCTTC	CASSSGHNYGYTF
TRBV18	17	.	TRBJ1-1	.	TGTGCCAGCTCACTGATAGACAGCTGGGGAAGGTGGACTGAAGCTTTCTTT	CASSLIDSWGRWTEAFF
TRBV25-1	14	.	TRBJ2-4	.	TGTGCCAGCAGTGGGGGAGGGACAACCAACATTCAGTACTTC	CASSGGGTTNIQYF
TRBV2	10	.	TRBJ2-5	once	TGTGCCAGCAGTGCCCAAAAACTGTACTTC	CASSAQKLYF
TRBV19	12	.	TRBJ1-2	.	TGTGCCAGTAGTAGCGGACACTATGGCTACACCTTC	CASSSGHYGYTF
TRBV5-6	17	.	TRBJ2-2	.	TGTGCCAGCAGCCGTAGGCGGGCCCATGCGAACACCGGGGAGCTGTTTTTT	CASSRRRAHANTGELFF
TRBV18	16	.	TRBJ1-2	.	TGTGCCAGCTGCGCCAATTTATTTGGGGGCAGCTATGGCTACACCTTC	CASCANLFGGSYGYTF
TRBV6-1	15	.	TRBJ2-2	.	TGTGCCACCACGCCCGCTAGCCAGGTCACCGGGGAGCTGTTTTTT	CATTPASQVTGELFF
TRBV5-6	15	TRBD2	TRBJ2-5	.	TGTGCCAGCAGCTTGGGACTAGCTCCACAAGAGACCCAGTACTTC	CASSLGLAPQETQYF
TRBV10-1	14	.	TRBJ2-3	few	TGCGCCAGCAGTGCCCCACTAGCTACAGATACGCAGTATTTT	CASSAPLATDTQYF
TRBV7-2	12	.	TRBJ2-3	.	TGTGCCAGCAGCTTAGCACCTTATACGCAGTATTTT	CASSLAPYTQYF
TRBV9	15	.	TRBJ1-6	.	TGTGCCAGCAGCACGAAAGCAGGGCTTAATTCACCCCTCCACTTT	CASSTKAGLNSPLHF
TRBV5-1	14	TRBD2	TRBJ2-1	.	TGCGCCAGCAGCCCGGGGGGGCATTTCAATGAGCAGTTCTTC	CASSPGGHFNEQFF
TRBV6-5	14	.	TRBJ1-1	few	TGTGCCAGCAGTTACTATAGGGGAGGGACTGAAGCTTTCTTT	CASSYYRGGTEAFF
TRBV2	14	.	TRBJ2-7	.	TGTGCCAGCAGTGCCCTCAAAAACGTGAACGAGCAGTACTTC	CASSALKNVNEQYF
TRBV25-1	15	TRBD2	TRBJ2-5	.	TGTGCCAGCAGGGGACCTAGCGGGGAGCAAGAGACCCAGTACTTC	CASRGPSGEQETQYF
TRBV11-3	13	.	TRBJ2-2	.	TGTGCCAGCAGCTTACAGAACACCGGGGAGCTGTTTTTT	CASSLQNTGELFF
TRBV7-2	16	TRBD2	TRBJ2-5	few	TGTGCCAGCAGCTTACAGTCGAGGGGAGGGCAAGAGACCCAGTACTTC	CASSLQSRGGQETQYF
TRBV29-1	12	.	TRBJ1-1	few	TGCAGCGGCGTAGTTCCGAACACTGAAGCTTTCTTT	CSGVVPNTEAFF
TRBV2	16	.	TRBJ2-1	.	TGTGCCAGCAGCTCTCGAATGAGGGGGGGGTACAATGAGCAGTTCTTC	CASSSRMRGGYNEQFF
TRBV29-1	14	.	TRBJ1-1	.	TGCAGCGTTGAAGTAACGGGGGTGGTCTCTGAAGCTTTCTTT	CSVEVTGVVSEAFF
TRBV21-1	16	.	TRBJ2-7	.	.	CASSKVVGRGTYEQYF
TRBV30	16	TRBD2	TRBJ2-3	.	TGTGCCTGGAGGAAATGGGGGGGGGATGGCGCAGATACGCAGTATTTT	CAWRKWGGDGADTQYF
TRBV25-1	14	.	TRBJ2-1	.	TGTGCCAGCAGTGGAGGGCAGGGTCACAATGAGCAGTTCTTC	CASSGGQGHNEQFF
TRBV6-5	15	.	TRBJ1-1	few	TGTGCCAGCGGGCCGAACAGGGTATGGGACACTGAAGCTTTCTTT	CASGPNRVWDTEAFF
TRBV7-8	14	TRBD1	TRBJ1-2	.	TGTGCCAGCAGCCAACAGGGGGCATACTATGGCTACACCTTC	CASSQQGAYYGYTF
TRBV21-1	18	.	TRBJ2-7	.	TGTGCCAGGCGAGATAGGGGACTAGCGGGCAGGGGGGTCTACGAGCAGTACTTC	CARRDRGLAGRGVYEQYF
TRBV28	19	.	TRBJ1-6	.	TGTGCCAGCAGTTCCCCGAGGGGGACCGAAAGCTCCTATAATTCACCCCTCCACTTT	CASSSPRGTESSYNSPLHF
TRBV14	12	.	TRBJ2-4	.	TGTGCCAGCAGCCAAGTACCTCCCATTCAGTACTTC	CASSQVPPIQYF
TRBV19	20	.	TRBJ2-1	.	TGTGCCAGTAGTATTACGGGGCCAATGGGGTTCAAGGGCCCGGACGATGAGCAGTTCTTC	CASSITGPMGFKGPDDEQFF
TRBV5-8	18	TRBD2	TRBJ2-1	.	TGTGCCAGCAGCAGGACTAGCGGGAGGCCTGACTCCTACAATGAGCAGTTCTTC	CASSRTSGRPDSYNEQFF
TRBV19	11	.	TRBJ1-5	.	TGTGCCAGACACGGGAATCAGCCCCAGCATTTT	CARHGNQPQHF
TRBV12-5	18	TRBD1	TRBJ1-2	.	TGTGCTAGTGGTTTGTTGGTCCTGCGGGGACAGATATACTATGGCTACACCTTC	CASGLLVLRGQIYYGYTF
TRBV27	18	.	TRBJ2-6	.	TGTGCCAGCAGTTCTTTGGGACACGAGAGCTCTGGGGCCAACGTCCTGACTTTC	CASSSLGHESSGANVLTF
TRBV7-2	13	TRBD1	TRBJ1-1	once	TGTGCCAGCACCACAGGGGTCTACACTGAAGCTTTCTTT	CASTTGVYTEAFF
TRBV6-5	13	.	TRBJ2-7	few	TGTGCCAGCAGGATCGATATCTCCTACGAGCAGTACTTC	CASRIDISYEQYF
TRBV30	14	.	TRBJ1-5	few	TGTGCCTGGAGTGTAAACGGCGTGGTTCAGCCCCAGCATTTT	CAWSVNGVVQPQHF
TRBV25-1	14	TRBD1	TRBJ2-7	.	TGTGCCAGCAGTGGGACAGGGGCGTACTACGAGCAGTACTTC	CASSGTGAYYEQYF